The present T cell receptor beta chain was sequenced within a study of cytomegalovirus exposure and HLA in healthy donors (dated by TCRdb to about 2017). Regarding the study in general: An earlier analysis of 587 of the donors reported approximately 300 Gb of sequence data and 100 million to 120 million unique TCR beta sequences obtained from around 170 million T cells. In addition to the first cohort of approximately 650 subjects, a separate validation cohort of 130 or so different subjects was used. To study patterns of TCR occurrence, a later analysis re-analyzed previously published TCR beta repertoires from under 750 donors and added high-resolution HLA genotyping. Typing coverage varied by locus: roughly 620-640 donors for A, B, C, DRB1 and DQB1; under 550 for DQA1; more than 600 for DPA1; around 450 for DPB1. In the later analysis, no new phenotypic data were used to find candidate immune exposures; instead, reliance was placed on TCR beta sequences and their occurrence across donors. The aim of the study was to test whether cataloging public T cell receptors could identify signatures of past pathogen exposure. Every repertoire in the discovery cohort had been generated on one and the same sequencing platform. In an earlier analysis of around 540 of the donors, high-throughput TCR beta sequencing was used to judge whether each TCR beta V gene segment behaved as functional or pseudogenic. Approximately 300 gigabases of sequencing data and 70 million to 100 million unique TCR sequences made up an early release that covered approximately 650 HLA-typed donors. High-throughput TCR immunosequencing, statistical association of individual TCRs with disease status, and machine learning were combined to predict cytomegalovirus infection status. HLA typing included class I and class II loci at four-digit resolution. In a later genetic analysis, genome-wide SNP genotypes for 398 of the 666 donors were used, and that subset was treated as a discovery cohort. Using immunosequencing, the study profiled T cell repertoires from around 670 subjects and related those repertoires to cytomegalovirus serostatus. The genetic ancestry cluster associated with self-reported Caucasian donors included about four fifths of the roughly 390 genotyped donors. On average, 235,054 unique TCR beta nucleotide sequences were sequenced per donor among some 430 genotyped donors of the cohort, with roughly 18% of those sequences being non-productive. Four or five DR-DQ haplotypes were treated as single units for association and clustering because of strong linkage in the cohort. Donor age, sex, ethnicity and CMV serostatus were compiled alongside the repertoire data.

On the study overall, not on this receptor specifically: Immune exposure information for the cohort was limited to CMV serostatus. A cluster of highly shared sequence variants was judged likely to represent a technical artifact of the sequencing pipeline. The authors suggested that the approach could potentially be extended to other disease states and immunological phenotypes. Sequencing depth was assumed to be roughly uniform across donors in the presence/absence analyses, though that assumption may not hold. V-gene and J-gene trimming of TCR beta chains was associated with a missense DCLRE1C variant in a later genetic analysis, and the association was replicated in an independent cohort. According to a later analysis, TCR association rates differed among HLA loci, with DRB1 alleles showing the most associated TCRs and HLA-C alleles showing the fewest. A later analysis associated roughly 17,000 TCR beta sequences with specific HLA alleles at a false discovery rate of 0.05. This cohort had only TCR beta chains sequenced, and the lack of alpha or paired-chain data limited which features could be detected. HLA typing was unavailable for some donors at each locus, so association tests used only the typed subset. In vitro tests confirmed that a few of the cytomegalovirus-associated TCR beta chains recognize cytomegalovirus antigens. In an earlier analysis of under 600 of the donors, most TCR beta V segments were observed in productive rearrangements about 87% or about 30% of the time, broadly matching IMGT annotations. In a later analysis, several top co-occurrence clusters were reported to appear linked to parvovirus B19, influenza, CMV and Epstein-Barr virus. The earlier analysis of about 600 of the donors excluded some 15 rarely observed V segments, including chromosome 9 orphons, because counts were too low. A further reported finding was that TCR beta sequences accurately predicted the HLA-A and HLA-B alleles for most subjects in the first cohort. Because the 87-base-pair reads could not distinguish some IMGT-functional V segments, including TRBV6-2 and TRBV6-3, those segments were excluded. Assigning TCR associations to individual alleles was difficult when HLA alleles, especially DR and DQ, strongly co-occurred. The study listed 170 or so TCR beta chains as associated with cytomegalovirus. Linkage disequilibrium might explain the correlated functional status among segregating V segments, but an unknown experimental factor could not be excluded. A later genetic analysis reported fewer N-insertions in productive TCRs among donors in an Asian-associated ancestry cluster than the roughly 640-donor mean. In a later analysis, HLA-associated TCR beta chains were found to be more clonally expanded and to have lower generation probabilities than equally common non-associated chains. The classifier was reported to diagnose cytomegalovirus status with high specificity and sensitivity in both the original and validation cohorts. Most TCR sequences were observed very rarely across donors, whereas some public TCRs were present in many individuals. In a later analysis, most CMV-associated TCR beta chains were found to appear HLA-restricted, with HLA associations seemingly driven largely by CMV exposure.

The cohort consisted of hundreds of healthy bone marrow donors. At the time of sampling, every cohort member was nominally healthy, though immune exposures that went unrecorded were likely present. The donor was CMV seropositive and belonged to the group of more than 250 seropositive cohort members. A peripheral blood sample was collected from each donor, and TCR beta sequencing was performed on peripheral blood mononuclear cells. The Qiagen DNeasy Blood Extraction Kit was used to extract genomic DNA from the blood cell samples. Library prep was done by the immunoSEQ multiplex PCR assay. For the multiplex PCR, a mixture combining 60 forward primers for TCR Vbeta segments and 13 reverse primers for TCR Jbeta segments was used. A multiplex PCR assay on genomic DNA amplified the CDR3 region of rearranged TCR beta genes. The amplified TCR beta libraries were sequenced on the Illumina HiSeq System as 87-base-pair reads. The study's own analysis went as follows. In a later analysis, around 80 million unique TCR beta chains were counted across the 500 to 700 repertoires, and roughly 11 million of these chains were shared by at least two donors. Raw reads were error-corrected and collapsed into unique sequences with a nearest-neighbor algorithm that merged closely related sequences to remove PCR and sequencing errors. To assign V, D and J gene segments, CDR3 sequences were aligned to IMGT reference sequences. For a sequence to be retained, a match of at least six nucleotides to both a V gene segment and a J gene segment was required. A rearrangement counted as productive if the CDR3 had no stop codons and remained in frame with V and J, and every other rearrangement counted as non-productive. Following IMGT convention, CDR3 was defined as the stretch from the second conserved V-encoded cysteine to the conserved J-encoded phenylalanine. The earlier analysis of approximately 500 of the donors excluded sequences that lacked an unambiguous match to a single V gene segment. In an earlier analysis of about 590 of the donors, a V segment was called functional when productive rearrangements were above 56.7%, and segregating when the standard deviation between donors exceeded 5%. A statistical classification framework was built for diagnosing cytomegalovirus status from the catalog of TCR beta chain sequences. A later analysis assigned V and J genes by comparing TCR nucleotide sequences with IMGT/GENE-DB human TR gene sequences. Using the TCRdist pipeline, a later analysis assigned CDR3 sequences along with most-parsimonious VDJ recombination scenarios. A later analysis defined each TCR beta chain by its CDR3 amino acid sequence plus V-gene family, and excluded reads lacking a unique V-gene family. In a later analysis, 550 to 650 highly shared, low-generation-probability nucleotide sequences were removed to address suspected cross-contamination and a sequencing artifact. For each public chain, a later analysis derived a clonal expansion index from normalized ranks of inferred template counts within each repertoire. In a later analysis, generation probabilities were computed using a VDJ recombination model fitted to out-of-frame rearrangements, and the results were checked against IGoR. A later analysis scored TCR-TCR, TCR-HLA and TCR-CMV co-occurrence with hypergeometric tests, applying a repertoire-size bias correction to TCR pairs. In a later analysis, false discovery rates were estimated by permuting HLA or CMV assignments 20 times. In a later analysis, co-occurring TCRs were grouped using DBSCAN, and TCRdist sequence similarity was added for clustering within HLA-allele-positive subsets. Co-occurrence clustering excluded repertoires with fewer than 30,000 or more than 120,000 public chains, plus five with anomalous nucleotide sharing. The table comes from immuneACCESS by way of TCRdb, which keeps in-frame sequences with V and J called. Part of the clones is missing from these tables; in studies checked, under half for an unresolved V gene and the rest for unknown reasons. V and J calls and clone size are copied from that table; D and trimming were computed from the DNA. This sample comprises 210,000 or so clones, 75% to 85% of them detected only once. The ten largest clones take up roughly 2.5% of the sample.

Regarding this clone: Its antigen remains undetermined. Base qualities are not recorded, but no much larger clone differs from it by a single base.

V and J are truncated by 0 bases and 3 bases respectively, leaving an intervening sequence of 6 bases. In the germline V gene (reference sequence), CDR1 corresponds to SGHNT and CDR2 to YYREEE. The CDR3 has 13 amino acids, counting the end cysteine and phenylalanine. Just the 39-base CDR3 DNA is kept, in frame starting at base 1. The source is a woman in her sixties or seventies in good health and CMV-seropositive. Sequenced: PBMCs. The chain is assembled from TRBV5-4 and TRBJ2-5; no D gene can be assigned with confidence. The nucleotide sequence is TGTGCCAGCAGCTTGGGGTCGGAAGAGACCCAGTACTTC. Translated, it gives CASSLGSEETQYF. The CDR3 plus the reference TRBV5-4 and TRBJ2-5 genes for the other parts give the full variable domain: ETGVTQSPTHLIKTRGQQVTLRCSSQSGHNTVSWYQQALGQGPQFIFQYYREEENGRGNFPPRFSGLQFPNYSSELNVNALELDDSALYLCASSLGSEETQYFGPGTRLLVL.